This T cell receptor (beta chain) was profiled in a study of cytomegalovirus exposure and HLA in healthy donors. The assay was immunoSEQ multiplex PCR, and TCRdb's table has in-frame clones only and misses some. Among about 330,000 clones, roughly 89% were seen once, and the ten largest hold about 0.91%. The germline CDR1 and CDR2 sequences are SNHLY and FYNNEI. The CDR3 length is 15 residues. The germline V and J ends were trimmed by 2 bases and 3 bases, with 14 bases remaining between them. The V call is TRBV2, the J call TRBJ2-7, with D unclear. This clonotype was obtained from a woman younger than 35 in good health and CMV-seronegative. What was sequenced was PBMCs. In DNA, the CDR3 is TGTGCCAGCAGTGAAACTCCCGGGTTGGGCTACGAGCAGTACTTC. Its protein is CASSETPGLGYEQYF.